The present T cell receptor (beta chain) was sequenced within a study of blood T cell repertoires in COVID-19. On the study more broadly: Specimens from acute and convalescent COVID-19 originated in the United States, Italy and Spain. T cells, B-cell-depleted T cells, or PBMCs provided the cDNA or gDNA that served as material.

Per the study methods: Amplification of reference gene primers provided the estimated nucleated cell counts. Here immunoSEQ multiplex PCR was the method, and the copy in TCRdb shows in-frame clones only, minus some. V and J calls and clone size are as listed in that table; D and trimming were resolved from the DNA. The sample consists of 100,000 or so clones, approximately 80% of them appearing once. The TCR originated in a man aged 45-65 years with active or convalescent COVID-19. The specimen sequenced was peripheral blood.

DNA of the CDR3: TGTGCCAGCAGCGGGGGGGCCAGAGGTGAGCAGTTCTTC. It codes for CASSGGARGEQFF. The rearrangement joins TRBV3-1 (or the pseudogene TRBV3-2) to TRBJ2-1; tentatively, D is TRBD2 (7 bases). Germline V CDR1 and CDR2: LGHDT, YNNKEL (reference sequence). The CDR3 is 13 residues long. V shed 5 bases and J shed 9 bases, with 14 bases lying between them.